The 14 T cell receptor beta chains listed next were all sequenced from one sample in a study of control samples from healthy donors and cancer patients. Profiling relied on immunoSEQ multiplex PCR, and the TCRdb table lists in-frame clones only, not all of them. The sample gives about 150,000 clones, about nine tenths of which show up once; around 2% is in the top ten. Sequencing input: blood. The receptors shown here come from a middle-aged woman in good health.

The CDR3 reads CASSQTVSSYEQYF. DNA of the CDR3: TGTGCCAGCAGCCAGACAGTGTCCTCCTACGAGCAGTACTTC. The chain uses TRBV5-6 and TRBJ2-7; tentatively, D is TRBD1 (5 bases). The germline CDR1 and CDR2 sequences are SGHDT and YYEEEE. The CDR3 has 14 residues. The V end was cut by 4 bases, the J end by 0 bases, with 11 bases between.

This rearrangement joins TRBV25-1 to TRBJ1-5; D is unclear. V was pared by 2 bases and J by 2 bases, with 4 bases between. The V gene's germline CDR1 is MGHDK and CDR2 SYGVNS. The length of the CDR3 is 13 residues. The CDR3 sequence is CASSEPGNQPQHF. Here the CDR3 DNA reads TGTGCCAGCAGTGAACCAGGCAATCAGCCCCAGCATTTT.

The rearrangement uses TRBV2 and TRBJ2-1; 11 bases are shared with TRBD1. The CDR3 length is 15 residues. Trimming at V came to 7 bases and at J to 2 bases, leaving 4 bases not matched to a gene. The germline CDR1 and CDR2 sequences are SNHLY and FYNNEI. The CDR3 region is CASTGTGGTYNEQFF. Here the CDR3 DNA reads TGTGCCAGCACCGGGACAGGGGGAACCTACAATGAGCAGTTCTTC.

V gene TRBV28 combines with J gene TRBJ1-1, with unresolved D. V was shortened by 4 bases and J by 3 bases, with 12 bases between the two germline ends. The CDR3 runs to 14 residues. The germline gives CDR1 MDHEN, CDR2 SYDVKM. The CDR3 DNA sequence: TGTGCCAGCAGTTCCCCAGGATGGGACACTGAAGCTTTCTTT. It encodes CASSSPGWDTEAFF.

This clone showed up just once. The chain has TRBV6-1 and TRBJ2-3, with TRBD2 as a possible D gene (5 bases). CDR3 size: 15 residues. Germline V gene data show CDR1 as MNHNS and CDR2 as SASEGT. V was trimmed by 3 bases and J by 0 bases, leaving 10 bases between them. CDR3 loop: CASSDGVGSTDTQYF. For the CDR3, the DNA is TGTGCCAGCAGTGACGGGGTTGGTAGCACAGATACGCAGTATTTT.

The CDR3 loop reads CASSLFDDTQYF. In DNA, the CDR3 is TGTGCCAGCAGTCTCTTCGACGATACGCAGTATTTT. The V and J genes are TRBV6-6 and TRBJ2-3; unclear D gene. Trimming shortened V by 5 bases and J by 6 bases, and 9 bases separated the two germline ends. The CDR3 is 12 amino acids. Looked up from germline, CDR1 is MNHNY and CDR2 is SVGAGI (reference sequence).

This chain joins TRBV27 and TRBJ2-1, with TRBD2 matching over 14 bases. The CDR3 runs to 20 residues. Germline lookup yields CDR1 MNHEY and CDR2 SMNVEV (reference sequence). V dropped 3 bases and J dropped 7; count of bases not matched to a gene: 17. The CDR3 DNA sequence: TGTGCCAGCAGTTTTAAGAGGGGCCCGGGACTAGCGGGGGTCGATAATGAGCAGTTCTTC. The encoded protein is CASSFKRGPGLAGVDNEQFF.

The chain recombines TRBV12-3 or TRBV12-4 with TRBJ2-6, with D unclear. This CDR3 spans 13 amino acids. V was pared by 10 bases and J by 1 base, with 8 bases between. The CDR3 sequence: CATLDSGANVLTF. CDR3 bases: TGTGCCACCTTAGATTCTGGGGCCAACGTCCTGACTTTC.

The V and J genes are TRBV29-1 and TRBJ1-1; 10 nucleotides agree with TRBD1. The CDR3 extends over 12 amino acids. Germline values: CDR1 SQVTM, CDR2 ANQGSEA. The V gene end was trimmed by 4 bases and the J gene end by 7 bases; junction bases not matched to a gene: 3. Here the CDR3 DNA reads TGCAGCGTTGTGGGACAGGGGATTGAAGCTTTCTTT. It is translated as CSVVGQGIEAFF.

The chain recombines TRBV5-6 with TRBJ2-5; 8 positions agree with TRBD1. This CDR3 region has 14 residues. V lost 4 bases, J lost 5 bases, and 7 bases stayed unmatched. In germline, CDR1 is SGHDT, CDR2 YYEEEE. The CDR3: CASSPPDREETQYF. The CDR3 bases are TGTGCCAGCAGCCCACCGGACAGGGAGGAGACCCAGTACTTC.

The V and J genes are TRBV9 and TRBJ2-1; 8 bases map to TRBD1. The CDR3 has 14 residues. With 4 bases clipped from V and 10 bases from J, the junction kept 10 bases outside the gene matches. The V gene's germline CDR1 is SGDLS and CDR2 YYNGEE. The CDR3 DNA reads TGTGCCAGCAGCCTCCTCGGGACAGGACAGGAGCAGTTCTTC. Protein product: CASSLLGTGQEQFF.

V is TRBV5-6 and J is TRBJ2-7; the match to TRBD1 covers 7 bases. J was trimmed by 0 bases and V by 1 base; bases with no gene match: 4. CDR1 is SGHDT, CDR2 YYEEEE, per germline. This CDR3 region has 15 residues. The CDR3 sequence is CASSLTGALSYEQYF. DNA for the CDR3: TGTGCCAGCAGCTTGACAGGGGCCCTCTCCTACGAGCAGTACTTC.

The chain links TRBV7-3 to TRBJ2-1; D unclear. Trimming shortened V by 11 bases and J by 5 bases, and 16 bases separated the two germline ends. Germline values: CDR1 SGHTA, CDR2 FQGTGA. This CDR3 spans 13 amino acids. The CDR3 loop reads CASSFGFNNEQFF. CDR3 sequence (DNA): TGTGCCTCCTCCTTTGGGTTCAACAATGAGCAGTTCTTC.

This clone was recorded a few times. The chain is built from TRBV5-1 and TRBJ1-1; tentative D call: TRBD1 (5 bases). This CDR3 is 14 amino acids long. Germline CDR1 is SGHRS and CDR2 is YFSETQ. Trimming stripped 2 bases from V and 1 base from J, with 9 bases between. CDR3 bases: TGCGCCAGCAGCTTCGGGGCGGGGAACACTGAAGCTTTCTTT. It codes for CASSFGAGNTEAFF.